The rows below give T cell receptor beta chains drawn from one sample of a study of blood T cell repertoires in COVID-19. Profiled with immunoSEQ multiplex PCR; TCRdb holds only in-frame clones, not every one. The sample carries tens of thousands of clones, approximately 82% recorded once. Sequencing was carried out using peripheral blood. These receptors were collected from a human donor in a cohort sampled during active COVID-19. Each CDR3 is given with its conserved first and last residue. A D gene is named only where the DNA matches it firmly. Some rows have no size entry. The others give once, few or many, or a class for an expanded clone.

>NA|TRBV28|TRBD1|TRBJ2-1|17
TGTGCCAGCGTTGAACTTACCGGGACAGGGAGTCACAATGAGCAGTTCTTC
CASVELTGTGSHNEQFF
>NA|TRBV6-5|NA|TRBJ1-5|15
TGTGCCAGCAGACCCTACTCGGGGAACAATCAGCCCCAGCATTTT
CASRPYSGNNQPQHF
>NA|TRBV7-2|NA|TRBJ2-5|14
TGTGCCAGCAGCTTCGGACATGCTCAAGAGACCCAGTACTTC
CASSFGHAQETQYF
>NA|TRBV5-1|TRBD2|TRBJ2-3|15
TGCGCCAGCAGCCCGCTCGGCGGGGGAATAGATACGCAGTATTTT
CASSPLGGGIDTQYF
>NA|TRBV5-1|NA|TRBJ1-5|15
TGCGCCAGCAGCCCCTCGGGGTTGAGCAATCAGCCCCAGCATTTT
CASSPSGLSNQPQHF
>many|TRBV6-2/TRBV6-3|NA|TRBJ1-6|12
TGTGCCAGCAGTTACTCCAGACAGTTTCTCCACTTT
CASSYSRQFLHF
>NA|TRBV10-3|TRBD1|TRBJ1-1|18
TGTGCCATCAGTGAGTCAGGACAGGGGGCAGGATTGAACACTGAAGCTTTCTTT
CAISESGQGAGLNTEAFF
>NA|TRBV23-1|NA|TRBJ2-3|16
TGCGCCAGCAGTCAGTTAGGACTCTATAGCACAGATACGCAGTATTTT
CASSQLGLYSTDTQYF
>NA|TRBV10-3|TRBD2|TRBJ2-7|12
TGTGCCACCGGGACTACCCTCAACGAGCAGTACTTC
CATGTTLNEQYF
>NA|TRBV19|NA|TRBJ2-5|14
TGTGCCAGTAGGGCGGGACCGGCAGGAGAGACCCAGTACTTC
CASRAGPAGETQYF
>NA|TRBV11-2|NA|TRBJ2-1|14
TGTGCCAGCAGCCCGGTTGACAAGAACAATGAGCAGTTCTTC
CASSPVDKNNEQFF
>NA|TRBV5-1|NA|TRBJ2-3|11
TGCGCCAGCAGCCCAGGAGGCACGCAGTATTTT
CASSPGGTQYF
>NA|TRBV27|TRBD1|TRBJ1-6|17
TGTGCCAGCAGCCTTCGGATTCCACAGGGGCTTTATTCACCCCTCCACTTT
CASSLRIPQGLYSPLHF
>NA|TRBV5-4|TRBD2|TRBJ2-2|17
TGTGCCAGCAGCCTAGGACTAGCGGGGGACCACACCGGGGAGCTGTTTTTT
CASSLGLAGDHTGELFF
>NA|TRBV6-5|TRBD1|TRBJ1-6|15
TGTGCCAGCAGCTCAAAAGGACAGGGTTTTTCACCCCTCCACTTT
CASSSKGQGFSPLHF
>NA|TRBV3-1/TRBV3-2|NA|TRBJ1-2|15
TGTGCCAGCAGCCAAGATCTTGCGGGTCGTCGCGGCTACACCTTC
CASSQDLAGRRGYTF
>NA|TRBV7-8|NA|TRBJ2-7|18
TGTGCCAGCAGCCCAAGGGGCTGGGAGGCCTTTAGCCCCTACGAGCAGTACTTC
CASSPRGWEAFSPYEQYF
>NA|TRBV7-9|NA|TRBJ1-6|13
TGTGCCAGCAGCTTAAACACAGATTCACCCCTCCACTTT
CASSLNTDSPLHF
>NA|TRBV7-2|NA|TRBJ1-5|14
TGTGCCAGCAGCTTAACTGGGCGATTGGGGCCCCAGCATTTT
CASSLTGRLGPQHF
>NA|TRBV27|NA|TRBJ2-7|15
TGTGCCAGCAGTTTCAAGGAGGTGCGCTCCTACGAGCAGTACTTC
CASSFKEVRSYEQYF
>NA|TRBV19|TRBD2|TRBJ2-3|16
TGTGCCAGTAGCCCCCGGACTAGATGGACGACAGATACGCAGTATTTT
CASSPRTRWTTDTQYF
>NA|TRBV28|TRBD1|TRBJ2-5|16
TGTGCCAGTACCCCGGGTGGGACAGGGGGCGAAGAGACCCAGTACTTC
CASTPGGTGGEETQYF
>NA|TRBV23-1|TRBD1|TRBJ2-1|15
TGCGCCAGCAGTCACCGACAGGGCGGCTACAATGAGCAGTTCTTC
CASSHRQGGYNEQFF
>NA|TRBV10-1|NA|TRBJ1-6|14
TGCGCCAGCAGTATCGGACAGAATAATTCACCCCTCCACTTT
CASSIGQNNSPLHF
>NA|TRBV6-5|TRBD1|TRBJ2-7|15
TGTGCCAGCAGTTACTCCGGGACAGGGGTCTACGAGCAGTACTTC
CASSYSGTGVYEQYF
>NA|TRBV3-1/TRBV3-2|NA|TRBJ2-5|15
TGTGCCAGCAGCCAAGTTGCGGGGGCCCGGGAGACCCAGTACTTC
CASSQVAGARETQYF
>NA|TRBV30|TRBD1|TRBJ2-7|15
TGTGCCTGGAGTTTACAGGACAGGGTAGGTTCCATTAAGTACTTC
CAWSLQDRVGSIKYF
>NA|TRBV7-9|TRBD1|TRBJ2-7|13
TGTGCCAGCAGCTGGGACAGGGGGCGAGAGCAGTACTTC
CASSWDRGREQYF
>NA|TRBV6-2/TRBV6-3|TRBD1|TRBJ2-7|14
TGTGCCAGCAGTTACTCCTTTACAGGGGGCGAGCAGTACTTC
CASSYSFTGGEQYF
>NA|TRBV28|TRBD1|TRBJ1-5|17
TGTGCCAGCAGTTTATCGGGGGGGGACAGGGGTAATCAGCCCCAGCATTTT
CASSLSGGDRGNQPQHF
>NA|TRBV6-5|NA|TRBJ1-2|16
TGTGCCAGCAGTTCACTAACAGGGAAATCTAACTATGGCTACACCTTC
CASSSLTGKSNYGYTF
>NA|TRBV6-5|NA|TRBJ1-2|14
TGTGCCAGCAGTTACCGGCAGTCCAGCGGTGGCTACACCTTC
CASSYRQSSGGYTF
>NA|TRBV6-1|NA|TRBJ2-3|15
TGTGCCAGCAGTGAAACCGACATTGGCACAGATACGCAGTATTTT
CASSETDIGTDTQYF
>once|TRBV28|NA|TRBJ2-2|14
TGTGCCAGCAGTTTAACTGCGAACACCGGGGAGCTGTTTTTT
CASSLTANTGELFF
>NA|TRBV5-8|NA|TRBJ1-5|12
TGTGCCAGCAGCCGGTTCAATCAGCCCCAGCATTTT
CASSRFNQPQHF
>NA|TRBV10-1|NA|TRBJ2-3|15
TGCGCCAGCAGTCCTGACAGGAGAAGTACAGATACGCAGTATTTT
CASSPDRRSTDTQYF
>NA|TRBV2|NA|TRBJ1-2|13
TGTGCCAGCAATTTGAGAGGGGGCTATGGCTACACCTTC
CASNLRGGYGYTF